Listed here are 22 T cell receptor beta chains from one sample, sequenced in a study of cytomegalovirus exposure and HLA in healthy donors. Vbeta (60) and Jbeta (13) primers were used in the PCR. The data were produced by immunoSEQ multiplex PCR, yet TCRdb's version contains in-frame clones alone and is incomplete. The sample shows about 150,000 clones, roughly 9.7% of them seen only once. Sequenced: PBMCs. The receptors were gathered from a man between 45 and 60 years old in good health and CMV-seronegative.

This chain joins TRBV11-2 and TRBJ1-4; D is uncertain. With 5 bases removed from V and 6 bases from J, the gap between germline ends came to 10 bases. Looked up from germline, CDR1 is SGHAT and CDR2 is FQNNGV. The CDR3 spans 13 residues. This CDR3 reads CASSPGYDEKLFF. CDR3 DNA: TGTGCCAGCAGCCCAGGATACGATGAAAAACTGTTTTTT.

The sample holds a few counts of this clone. The rearrangement uses TRBV30 and TRBJ2-7; D possibly corresponds to TRBD1 (5 bases). In germline, CDR1 is GTSNPN, CDR2 SVGIG (reference sequence). This CDR3 is 12 amino acids long. V was trimmed by 4 bases and J by 2 bases, leaving 9 bases between them. Here the CDR3 reads CAWNGATYEQYF. As DNA, the CDR3 is TGTGCCTGGAATGGGGCGACCTACGAGCAGTACTTC.

In its sample, this clone was seen a few times. V and J are TRBV7-3 and TRBJ2-1; D is undetermined. V lost 0 bases to trimming and J lost 4 bases, with 10 bases between them. The CDR3 loop spans 15 amino acids. CDR1 is SGHTA, CDR2 FQGTGA, per germline. The CDR3 loop reads CASSLTVTSYNEQFF. The CDR3 DNA follows: TGTGCCAGCAGCTTAACAGTAACGAGTTACAATGAGCAGTTCTTC.

The V and J genes are TRBV15 and TRBJ1-2, with TRBD1 identical over 8 bases. Per germline, CDR1 LNHNV and CDR2 YYDKDF (reference sequence). V shed 1 base and J 4 bases; nucleotides not matched to a gene: 5. This CDR3 spans 15 amino acids. The CDR3 DNA sequence: TGTGCCACCAGCAGAGGGCTACAGGGGGGCTATGGCTACACCTTC. This encodes CATSRGLQGGYGYTF.

The chain has TRBV7-2 and TRBJ2-7, with 11 bases aligning to TRBD2. CDR3 size: 19 residues. Germline values: CDR1 SGHTA, CDR2 FQGNSA. Losses at the gene ends were 2 bases for V and 0 bases for J; bases not matched to a gene: 12. The chain's CDR3 is CASSLRTSGRGESSYEQYF. In nucleotides, the CDR3 is TGTGCCAGCAGCTTAAGGACTAGCGGGCGTGGGGAAAGCTCCTACGAGCAGTACTTC.

There are a few counts of this clone. In nucleotides, the CDR3 is TGTGCCAGCAGCGTAGGGGCAGCTGCAACTAATGAAAAACTGTTTTTT. Its translation: CASSVGAAATNEKLFF. The genes are TRBV9 and TRBJ1-4; no firm D call. The germline V and J ends were trimmed by 0 bases and 0 bases, with 9 bases remaining between them. The germline gives CDR1 SGDLS, CDR2 YYNGEE. The CDR3 has 16 residues.

The V call is TRBV7-2, the J call TRBJ2-3; 8 nucleotides line up with TRBD2. Germline CDR1 reads SGHTA; CDR2 reads FQGNSA. The CDR3 has 15 amino acids. Trimming removed 4 bases from V and 7 bases from J; junction bases left unmatched: 10. The CDR3 here is CASSSSSSGGNTQYF. The CDR3 bases are TGTGCCAGCAGCTCTTCTTCAAGCGGGGGTAATACGCAGTATTTT.

This clone was seen a few times. The chain joins TRBV30 to TRBJ1-5; D gene uncertain. CDR1 and CDR2 from the germline V gene are GTSNPN and SVGIG (reference sequence). V was clipped by 0 bases and J by 9 bases, with 9 bases between them. CDR3 size: 12 residues. The CDR3 DNA reads TGTGCCTGGAGTGTAGGTTCGGGGCCCCAGCATTTT. Residues: CAWSVGSGPQHF.

This clone was seen more than once but under ten times. The chain carries TRBV19 and TRBJ2-6; 16 nucleotides line up with TRBD2. There are 21 residues in the CDR3. V was clipped by 9 bases and J by 0 bases; unmatched bases: 14. Germline loops: CDR1 LNHDA, CDR2 SQIVND (reference sequence). CDR3 sequence: CASSLPGLAGGKSSGANVLTF. The CDR3 region has the DNA TGTGCCAGCTCACTTCCGGGACTAGCGGGAGGGAAGAGCTCTGGGGCCAACGTCCTGACTTTC.

This clone has just a few counts. The identical CDR3 is also encoded by other nucleotide sequences in the sample. The V and J genes are TRBV28 and TRBJ1-5, with D unresolved. CDR3 size: 12 residues. V gave up 7 bases and J gave up 0 bases, with 4 bases separating them. Germline V gene lookup returns CDR1 MDHEN and CDR2 SYDVKM. CDR3 in DNA: TGTGCCAGCATCAGTAGCAATCAGCCCCAGCATTTT. Translation gives CASISSNQPQHF.

V and J are TRBV27 and TRBJ2-7; tentatively, D is TRBD2 (5 bases). The V end lost 2 bases, the J end lost 2 bases, and 13 bases lay between the germline ends. Germline V gene data show CDR1 as MNHEY and CDR2 as SMNVEV (reference sequence). The CDR3 runs 15 residues. This chain's CDR3 is CASSLGAAATYEQYF. DNA of the CDR3: TGTGCCAGCAGTTTAGGAGCGGCAGCAACCTACGAGCAGTACTTC.

There are a few counts of this clone. This chain connects TRBV6-1 to TRBJ1-1; D might be TRBD1 (6 bases). Germline lookup yields CDR1 MNHNS and CDR2 SASEGT. The CDR3 has 17 residues. Trimming removed 4 bases from V and 5 bases from J, with 23 bases in between. The CDR3 DNA is TGTGCCAGCAGTGTTGGCAGGGGTCCCCTTTCAGGGACTGAAGCTTTCTTT. Protein sequence: CASSVGRGPLSGTEAFF.

Only a few counts were recorded for this clone. The chain uses TRBV7-9 and TRBJ2-7, with D possibly matching TRBD2 (6 bases). Trimming took 6 bases from V and 2 from J, leaving 14 bases between them. This CDR3 has 14 amino acids. Germline values: CDR1 SEHNR, CDR2 FQNEAQ (reference sequence). The CDR3 spells CASSQLAATYEQYF. CDR3 sequence (DNA): TGTGCCAGCAGTCAACTAGCTGCAACCTACGAGCAGTACTTC.

This clone has only a few counts. The rearrangement links TRBV7-2 to TRBJ2-1; 7 bases line up with TRBD2. V gave up 5 bases and J gave up 7 bases; unmatched junction bases: 8. Germline CDR1 and CDR2: SGHTA and FQGNSA. CDR3 length equals 14 residues. CDR3 sequence reads: CASSRALASNEQFF. CDR3 sequence (DNA): TGTGCCAGCAGCCGAGCACTAGCGAGTAATGAGCAGTTCTTC.

This clone was picked up a small number of times. The rearrangement links TRBV30 to TRBJ2-5; D is perhaps TRBD1 (7 bases). V shed 1 base and J shed 3 bases, with 12 bases lying between them. From germline, CDR1 is GTSNPN and CDR2 SVGIG (reference sequence). The length of the CDR3 is 14 residues. CDR3 amino acids: CAWSGGGGKETQYF. The CDR3, as DNA: TGTGCCTGGAGTGGAGGGGGCGGGAAAGAGACCCAGTACTTC.

This clone turned up a few times. The chain carries TRBV6-1 and TRBJ2-7, with D perhaps matching TRBD1 (5 bases). Germline V gives CDR1 MNHNS, CDR2 SASEGT. The CDR3 runs to 13 residues. V lost 5 bases and J lost 5, with 13 bases in between. This CDR3 is CASSYNRFDEQYF. CDR3 DNA: TGTGCCAGCAGTTATAACAGGTTCGACGAGCAGTACTTC.

This clone came up a few times. The chain carries TRBV29-1 and TRBJ2-5, with D maybe TRBD1 (5 bases). Germline loops: CDR1 SQVTM, CDR2 ANQGSEA. The CDR3 covers 13 residues. Trimming cost V 4 bases and J 5 bases, with 14 bases left between them. The CDR3 spells CSVAPGLGETQYF. CDR3 coding DNA: TGCAGCGTTGCGCCAGGGCTGGGGGAGACCCAGTACTTC.

The table lists this clone with a few counts. CDR3 region: CSARKQVEAFF. The CDR3 DNA is TGCAGTGCTAGAAAACAGGTTGAAGCTTTCTTT. V usage is TRBV20-1 and J usage is TRBJ1-1, with D maybe TRBD1 (5 bases). CDR3 length equals 11 residues. The V gene lost 2 bases and the J gene lost 7 bases, with 8 bases spanning the gap. The germline V gene encodes CDR1 DFQATT and CDR2 SNEGSKA (reference sequence).

A few counts support this clone. This chain links TRBV5-6 with TRBJ1-3; TRBD1 is a possible D gene (5 bases). The CDR3 runs 15 residues. Trimming removed 5 bases at V and 0 bases at J, with 12 bases between. CDR1 is SGHDT, CDR2 YYEEEE, per germline. The CDR3 loop reads CASSSRAYSGNTIYF. The CDR3 DNA reads TGTGCCAGCAGTTCCAGGGCTTACTCTGGAAACACCATATATTTT.

This chain links TRBV5-1 with TRBJ2-1; 10 nucleotides line up with TRBD2. Looked up from germline, CDR1 is SGHRS and CDR2 is YFSETQ. There are 15 residues in the CDR3. V lost 0 bases and J lost 6; bases outside the gene matches: 3. The CDR3 protein is CASSLVTSGLNEQFF. DNA of the CDR3: TGCGCCAGCAGCTTGGTGACTAGCGGGCTCAATGAGCAGTTCTTC.

This clone was counted only a few times. The rearrangement joins TRBV7-2 to TRBJ1-5; possibly TRBD1 for D (5 bases). The CDR3 sequence is 15 residues long. The germline CDR1 and CDR2 sequences are SGHTA and FQGNSA. V was clipped by 4 bases and J by 6 bases, with 16 bases between them. CDR3 DNA sequence: TGTGCCAGCAGCTCACAGAATACCCAGGGTCAGCCCCAGCATTTT. It encodes CASSSQNTQGQPQHF.

V gene TRBV15 combines with J gene TRBJ2-5, with a possible D match to TRBD2 (5 bases). Per germline, CDR1 LNHNV and CDR2 YYDKDF (reference sequence). CDR3 size: 15 residues. V was cut by 1 base and J by 1 base, with 10 bases left in between. This CDR3 reads CATSRGAGIQETQYF. The CDR3 DNA sequence: TGTGCCACCAGCAGAGGGGCGGGCATCCAAGAGACCCAGTACTTC.